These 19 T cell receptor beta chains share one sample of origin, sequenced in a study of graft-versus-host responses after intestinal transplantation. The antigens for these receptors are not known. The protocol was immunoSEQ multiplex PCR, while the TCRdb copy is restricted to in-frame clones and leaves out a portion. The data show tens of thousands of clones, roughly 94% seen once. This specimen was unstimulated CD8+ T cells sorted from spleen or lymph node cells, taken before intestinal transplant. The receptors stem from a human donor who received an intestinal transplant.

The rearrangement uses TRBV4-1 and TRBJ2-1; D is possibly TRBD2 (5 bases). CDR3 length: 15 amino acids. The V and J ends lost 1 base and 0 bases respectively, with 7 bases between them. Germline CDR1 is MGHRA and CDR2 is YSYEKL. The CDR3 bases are TGCGCCAGCAGCCAAGGACTAACCTCCTACAATGAGCAGTTCTTC. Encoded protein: CASSQGLTSYNEQFF.

CDR3 DNA: TGCGCCAGCAGCCAAGACAGGGATAGCTACGAGCAGTACTTC. Translated: CASSQDRDSYEQYF. V usage is TRBV4-1 and J usage is TRBJ2-7, with a tentative D call TRBD1 (5 bases). The CDR3 has 14 residues. The germline V and J ends were trimmed by 0 bases and 3 bases, with 9 bases remaining between them. Germline V gene sequence: CDR1 MGHRA, CDR2 YSYEKL.

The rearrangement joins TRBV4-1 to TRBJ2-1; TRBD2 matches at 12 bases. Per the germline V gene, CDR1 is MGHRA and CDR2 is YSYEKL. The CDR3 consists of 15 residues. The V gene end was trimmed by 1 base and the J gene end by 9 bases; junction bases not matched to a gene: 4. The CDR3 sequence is CASSQALAGGLEQFF. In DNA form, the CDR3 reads TGCGCCAGCAGCCAAGCACTAGCGGGAGGCCTTGAGCAGTTCTTC.

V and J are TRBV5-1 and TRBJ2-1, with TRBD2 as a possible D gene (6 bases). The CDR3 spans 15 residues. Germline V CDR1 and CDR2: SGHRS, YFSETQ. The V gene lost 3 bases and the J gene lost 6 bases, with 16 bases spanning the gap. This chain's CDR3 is CASSSREGEANEQFF. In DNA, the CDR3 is TGCGCCAGCAGCTCCCGTGAAGGGGAGGCCAATGAGCAGTTCTTC.

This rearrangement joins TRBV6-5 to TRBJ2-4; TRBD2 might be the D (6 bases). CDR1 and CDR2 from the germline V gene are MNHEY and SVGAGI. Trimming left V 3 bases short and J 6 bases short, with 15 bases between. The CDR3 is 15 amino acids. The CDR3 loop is CASSYTPSAANIQYF. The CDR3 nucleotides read TGTGCCAGCAGTTATACTCCTAGCGCGGCAAACATTCAGTACTTC.

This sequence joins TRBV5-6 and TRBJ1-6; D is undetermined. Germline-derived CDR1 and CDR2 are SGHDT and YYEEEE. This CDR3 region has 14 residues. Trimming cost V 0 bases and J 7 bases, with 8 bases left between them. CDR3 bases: TGTGCCAGCAGCTTGGAGGGCCGGAATTCACCCCTCCACTTT. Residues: CASSLEGRNSPLHF.

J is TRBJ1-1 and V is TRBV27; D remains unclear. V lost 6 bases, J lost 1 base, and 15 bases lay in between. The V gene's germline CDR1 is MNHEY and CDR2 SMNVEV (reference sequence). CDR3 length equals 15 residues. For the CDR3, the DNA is TGTGCCAGCAGCCTTCTTCTGCCGGGGAACACTGAAGCTTTCTTT. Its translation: CASSLLLPGNTEAFF.

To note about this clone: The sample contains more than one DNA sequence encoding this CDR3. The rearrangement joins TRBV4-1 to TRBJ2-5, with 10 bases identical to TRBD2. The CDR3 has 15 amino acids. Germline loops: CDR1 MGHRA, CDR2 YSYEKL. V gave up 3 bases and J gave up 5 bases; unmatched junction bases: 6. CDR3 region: CASSQILAGEETQYF. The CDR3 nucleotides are TGCGCCAGCAGCCAGATCCTAGCGGGAGAGGAGACCCAGTACTTC.

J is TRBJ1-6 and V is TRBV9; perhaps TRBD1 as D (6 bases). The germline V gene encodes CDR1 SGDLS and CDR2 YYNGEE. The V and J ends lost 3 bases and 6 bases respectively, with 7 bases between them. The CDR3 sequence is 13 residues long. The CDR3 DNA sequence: TGTGCCAGCAGCGCCAGGGGTAATTCACCCCTCCACTTT. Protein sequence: CASSARGNSPLHF. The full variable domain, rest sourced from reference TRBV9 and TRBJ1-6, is DSGVTQTPKHLITATGQRVTLRCSPRSGDLSVYWYQQSLDQGLQFLIQYYNGEERAKGNILERFSAQQFPDLHSELNLSSLELGDSALYFCASSARGNSPLHFGNGTRLTVT.

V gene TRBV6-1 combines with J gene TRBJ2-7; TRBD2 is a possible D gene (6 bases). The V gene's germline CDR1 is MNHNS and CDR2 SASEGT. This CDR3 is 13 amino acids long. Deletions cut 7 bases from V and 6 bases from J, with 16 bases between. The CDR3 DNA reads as TGTGCCAGCATCCTCGGGACTCCACGCGAGCAGTACTTC. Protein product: CASILGTPREQYF.

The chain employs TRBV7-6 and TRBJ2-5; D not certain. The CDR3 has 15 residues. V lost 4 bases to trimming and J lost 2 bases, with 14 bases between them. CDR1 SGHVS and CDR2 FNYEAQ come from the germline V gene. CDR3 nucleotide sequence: TGTGCCAGCAGCTCCGGTTTTAGCAGACAAGAGACCCAGTACTTC. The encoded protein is CASSSGFSRQETQYF.

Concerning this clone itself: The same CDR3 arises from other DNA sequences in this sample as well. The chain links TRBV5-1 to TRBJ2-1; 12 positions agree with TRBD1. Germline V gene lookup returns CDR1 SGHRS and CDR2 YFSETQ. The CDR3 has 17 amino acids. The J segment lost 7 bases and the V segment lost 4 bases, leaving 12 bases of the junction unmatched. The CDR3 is CASSPGQGAGSNNEQFF. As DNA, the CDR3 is TGCGCCAGCAGCCCGGGACAGGGGGCGGGCTCGAATAATGAGCAGTTCTTC.

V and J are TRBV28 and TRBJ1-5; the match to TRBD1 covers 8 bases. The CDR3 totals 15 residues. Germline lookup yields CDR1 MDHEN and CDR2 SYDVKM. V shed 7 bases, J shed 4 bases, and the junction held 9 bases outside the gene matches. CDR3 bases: TGTGCCAGCATAGGACAGGGTGTGTGGAATCAGCCCCAGCATTTT. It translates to CASIGQGVWNQPQHF. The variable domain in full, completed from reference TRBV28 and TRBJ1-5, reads DVKVTQSSRYLVKRTGEKVFLECVQDMDHENMFWYRQDPGLGLRLIYFSYDVKMKEKGDIPEGYSVSREKKERFSLILESASTNQTSMYLCASIGQGVWNQPQHFGDGTRLSIL.

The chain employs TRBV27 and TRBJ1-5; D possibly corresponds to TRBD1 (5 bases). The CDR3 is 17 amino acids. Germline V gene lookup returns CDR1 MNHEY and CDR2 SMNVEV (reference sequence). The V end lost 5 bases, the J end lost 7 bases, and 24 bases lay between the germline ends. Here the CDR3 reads CASSKRLPRAVEQPQHF. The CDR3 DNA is TGTGCCAGCAGTAAAAGGCTTCCCAGGGCTGTGGAGCAGCCCCAGCATTTT.

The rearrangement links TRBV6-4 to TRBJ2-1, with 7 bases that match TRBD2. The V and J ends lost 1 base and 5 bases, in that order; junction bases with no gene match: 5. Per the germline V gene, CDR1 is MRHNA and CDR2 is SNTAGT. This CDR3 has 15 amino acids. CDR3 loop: CASSDWASGHNEQFF. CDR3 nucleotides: TGTGCCAGCAGTGACTGGGCTAGCGGCCACAATGAGCAGTTCTTC.

The CDR3 loop is CASSTGRFTGELFF. DNA of the CDR3: TGTGCCAGCAGCACCGGCCGGTTCACCGGGGAGCTGTTTTTT. This chain links TRBV27 with TRBJ2-2, with no clear D. The V and J ends lost 6 bases and 4 bases respectively, with 12 bases between them. Germline loops: CDR1 MNHEY, CDR2 SMNVEV (reference sequence). The CDR3 has 14 amino acids.

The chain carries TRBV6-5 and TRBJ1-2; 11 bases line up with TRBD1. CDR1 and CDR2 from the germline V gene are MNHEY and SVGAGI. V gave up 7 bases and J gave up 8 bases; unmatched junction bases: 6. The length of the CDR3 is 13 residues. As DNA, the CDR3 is TGTGCCAGCAATTCGGACAGGGGGCACGGCTACACCTTC. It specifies CASNSDRGHGYTF.

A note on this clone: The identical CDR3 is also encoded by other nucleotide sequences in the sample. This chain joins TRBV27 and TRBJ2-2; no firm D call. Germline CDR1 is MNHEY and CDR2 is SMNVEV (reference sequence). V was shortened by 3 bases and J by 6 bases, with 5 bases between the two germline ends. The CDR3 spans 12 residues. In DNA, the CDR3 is TGTGCCAGCAGTTTTCTTTCCGGGGAGCTGTTTTTT. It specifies CASSFLSGELFF.

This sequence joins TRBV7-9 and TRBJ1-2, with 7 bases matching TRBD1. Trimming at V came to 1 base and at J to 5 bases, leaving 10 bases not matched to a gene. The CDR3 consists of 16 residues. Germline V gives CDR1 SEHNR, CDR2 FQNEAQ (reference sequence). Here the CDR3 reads CASSLGDSILFYGYTF. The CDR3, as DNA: TGTGCCAGCAGCTTAGGGGACAGTATTCTATTTTATGGCTACACCTTC.